The 3 T cell receptor beta chains below come from one sample, sequenced in a study of beta chain features in type 1 diabetes (dated by TCRdb to the late 2010s). The library was built by means of the immunoSEQ multiplex PCR assay. The entire isolated RNA was reverse transcribed using the High Capacity cDNA Reverse Transcription Kit, and thus expressed TCRB transcripts were sequenced. Entries here come from immuneACCESS through TCRdb and include only in-frame sequences with V and J called. Some clones fail to appear in such tables; in the studies checked, an unresolved V gene covers under half of the shortfall, and the cause of the remainder is unknown. This sample holds 810,000 or so clones; around a sixth were observed only once. The ten largest clones represent about 0.02% of the sample. Sequenced input: naive CD4+ T cells from blood. The sample's cell subset or site, from its label and the paper: true naive CD4+ T cells. The receptors were gathered from a woman under 30 in good health.

The chain recombines TRBV7-9 with TRBJ2-1, with D perhaps TRBD2 (5 bases). The V end was cut by 1 base, the J end by 1 base, with 11 bases between. CDR3 length: 16 amino acids. Germline V CDR1 and CDR2: SEHNR, FQNEAQ (reference sequence). The CDR3 nucleotides read TGTGCCAGCAGCTTAGGCGGGTCAAGGTCCTACAATGAGCAGTTCTTC. Amino acid sequence: CASSLGGSRSYNEQFF.

This clone was recorded a few times. The chain combines TRBV28 with TRBJ1-1, with D tentatively TRBD1 (6 bases). This CDR3 region has 13 residues. V lost 7 bases, J lost 9 bases, and 18 bases lay in between. Germline CDR1 reads MDHEN; CDR2 reads SYDVKM. The CDR3, as DNA: TGTGCCAGCACCCGGGAGGGGGTCGTGAAAGCTTTCTTT. Its protein product is CASTREGVVKAFF.

V usage is TRBV6-6 and J usage is TRBJ1-2; perhaps TRBD1 as D (5 bases). In germline, CDR1 is MNHNY, CDR2 SVGAGI (reference sequence). V was pared by 6 bases and J by 4 bases, with 15 bases between. The length of the CDR3 is 14 residues. DNA for the CDR3: TGTGCCAGCAGGGTCATCAGGGATTTCTATGGCTACACCTTC. Amino acids: CASRVIRDFYGYTF.